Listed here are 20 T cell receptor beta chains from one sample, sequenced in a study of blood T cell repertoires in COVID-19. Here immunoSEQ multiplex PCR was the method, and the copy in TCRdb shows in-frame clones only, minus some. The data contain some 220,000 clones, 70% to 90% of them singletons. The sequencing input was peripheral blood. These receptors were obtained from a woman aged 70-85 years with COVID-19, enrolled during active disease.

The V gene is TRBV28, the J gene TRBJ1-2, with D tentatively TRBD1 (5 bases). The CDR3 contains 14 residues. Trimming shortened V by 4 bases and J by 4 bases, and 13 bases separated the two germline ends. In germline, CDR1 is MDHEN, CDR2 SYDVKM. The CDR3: CASSSGPGGYGYTF. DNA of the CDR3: TGTGCCAGCAGTTCTGGTCCGGGGGGCTATGGCTACACCTTC.

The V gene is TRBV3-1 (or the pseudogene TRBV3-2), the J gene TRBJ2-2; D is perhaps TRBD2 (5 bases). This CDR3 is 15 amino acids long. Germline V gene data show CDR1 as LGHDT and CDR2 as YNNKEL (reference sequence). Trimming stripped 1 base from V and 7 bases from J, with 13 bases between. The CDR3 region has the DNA TGTGCCAGCAGCCAAGTGTGGCACAGCGGCGGGGAGCTGTTTTTT. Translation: CASSQVWHSGGELFF.

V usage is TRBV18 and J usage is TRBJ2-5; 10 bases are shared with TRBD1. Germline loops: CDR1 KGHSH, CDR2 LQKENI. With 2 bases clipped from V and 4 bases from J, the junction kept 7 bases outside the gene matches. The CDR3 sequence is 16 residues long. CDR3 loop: CASSPTTGGTGETQYF. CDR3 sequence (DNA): TGTGCCAGCTCACCAACGACAGGGGGCACGGGAGAGACCCAGTACTTC. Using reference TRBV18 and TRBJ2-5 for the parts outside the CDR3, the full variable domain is NAGVMQNPRHLVRRRGQEARLRCSPMKGHSHVYWYRQLPEEGLKFMVYLQKENIIDESGMPKERFSAEFPKEGPSILRIQQVVRGDSAAYFCASSPTTGGTGETQYFGPGTRLLVL.

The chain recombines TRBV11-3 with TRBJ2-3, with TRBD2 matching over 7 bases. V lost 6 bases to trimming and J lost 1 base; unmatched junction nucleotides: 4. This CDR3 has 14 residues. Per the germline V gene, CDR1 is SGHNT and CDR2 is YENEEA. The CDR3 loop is CASRGGPGTDTQYF. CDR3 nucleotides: TGTGCCAGCAGGGGAGGGCCCGGCACAGATACGCAGTATTTT.

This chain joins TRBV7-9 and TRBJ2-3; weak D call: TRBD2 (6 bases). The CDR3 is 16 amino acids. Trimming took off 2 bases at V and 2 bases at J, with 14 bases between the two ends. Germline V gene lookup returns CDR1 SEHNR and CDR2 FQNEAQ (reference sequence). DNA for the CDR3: TGTGCCAGCAGCTTATCGGCTAGCGAGCACACAGATACGCAGTATTTT. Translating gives CASSLSASEHTDTQYF.

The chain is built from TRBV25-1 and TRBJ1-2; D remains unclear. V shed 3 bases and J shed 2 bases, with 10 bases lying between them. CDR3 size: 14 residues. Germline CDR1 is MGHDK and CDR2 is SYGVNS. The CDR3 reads CASSESARNYGYTF. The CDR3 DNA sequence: TGTGCCAGCAGTGAGTCCGCGAGGAACTATGGCTACACCTTC.

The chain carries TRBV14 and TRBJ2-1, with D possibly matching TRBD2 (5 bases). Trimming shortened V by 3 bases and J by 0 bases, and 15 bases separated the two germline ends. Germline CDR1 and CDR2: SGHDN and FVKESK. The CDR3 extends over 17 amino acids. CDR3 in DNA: TGTGCCAGCAGCCATCGTCCAAGCGGACCCTCCTACAATGAGCAGTTCTTC. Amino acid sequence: CASSHRPSGPSYNEQFF.

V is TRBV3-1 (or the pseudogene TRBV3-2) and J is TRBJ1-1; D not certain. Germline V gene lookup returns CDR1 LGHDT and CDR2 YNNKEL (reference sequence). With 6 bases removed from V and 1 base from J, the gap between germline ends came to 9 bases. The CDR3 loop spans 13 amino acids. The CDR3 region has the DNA TGTGCCAGCAGGCGTAGACAGAACACTGAAGCTTTCTTT. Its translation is CASRRRQNTEAFF.

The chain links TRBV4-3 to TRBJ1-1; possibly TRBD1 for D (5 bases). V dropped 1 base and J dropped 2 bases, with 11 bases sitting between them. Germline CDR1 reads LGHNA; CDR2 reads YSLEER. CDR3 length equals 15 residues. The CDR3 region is CASSQGWGSNTEAFF. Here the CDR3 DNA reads TGCGCCAGCAGCCAAGGGTGGGGCTCAAACACTGAAGCTTTCTTT.

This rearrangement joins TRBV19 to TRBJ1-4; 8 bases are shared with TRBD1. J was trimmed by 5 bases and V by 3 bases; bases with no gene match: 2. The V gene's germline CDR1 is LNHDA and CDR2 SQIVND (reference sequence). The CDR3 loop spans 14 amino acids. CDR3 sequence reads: CASSIQGANEKLFF. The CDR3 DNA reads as TGTGCCAGTAGTATTCAGGGGGCGAATGAAAAACTGTTTTTT.

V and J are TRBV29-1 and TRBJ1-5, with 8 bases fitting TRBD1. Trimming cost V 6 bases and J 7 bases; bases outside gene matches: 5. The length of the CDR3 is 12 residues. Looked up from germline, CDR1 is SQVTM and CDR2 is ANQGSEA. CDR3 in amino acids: CSVAGGGQPQHF. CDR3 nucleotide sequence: TGCAGCGTAGCAGGGGGCGGACAGCCCCAGCATTTT.

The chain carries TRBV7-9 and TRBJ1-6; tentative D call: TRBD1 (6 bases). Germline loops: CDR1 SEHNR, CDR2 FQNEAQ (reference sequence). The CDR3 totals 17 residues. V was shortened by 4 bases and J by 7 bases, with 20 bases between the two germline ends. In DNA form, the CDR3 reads TGTGCCAGCAGCTCGCTGGGACGGACAGCACAAAATTCACCCCTCCACTTT. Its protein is CASSSLGRTAQNSPLHF.

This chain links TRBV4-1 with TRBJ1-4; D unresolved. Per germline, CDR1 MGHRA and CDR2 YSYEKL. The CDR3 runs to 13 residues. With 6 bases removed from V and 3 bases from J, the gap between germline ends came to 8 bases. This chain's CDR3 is CASRLQPNEKLFF. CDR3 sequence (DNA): TGCGCCAGCAGGTTACAGCCTAATGAAAAACTGTTTTTT.

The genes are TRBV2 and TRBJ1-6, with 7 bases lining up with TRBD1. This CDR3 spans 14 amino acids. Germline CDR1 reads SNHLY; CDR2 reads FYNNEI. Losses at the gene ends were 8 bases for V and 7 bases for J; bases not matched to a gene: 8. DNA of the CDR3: TGTGCCAGCGGGTCCGGGACAGCGAATTCACCCCTCCACTTT. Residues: CASGSGTANSPLHF.

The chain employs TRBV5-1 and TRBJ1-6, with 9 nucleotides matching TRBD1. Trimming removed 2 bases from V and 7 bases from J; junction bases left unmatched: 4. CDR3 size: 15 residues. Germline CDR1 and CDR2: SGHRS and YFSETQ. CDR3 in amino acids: CASSFDRGWNSPLHF. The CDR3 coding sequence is TGCGCCAGCAGCTTTGACAGGGGGTGGAATTCACCCCTCCACTTT. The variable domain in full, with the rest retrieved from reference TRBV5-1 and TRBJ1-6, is KAGVTQTPRYLIKTRGQQVTLSCSPISGHRSVSWYQQTPGQGLQFLFEYFSETQRNKGNFPGRFSGRQFSNSRSEMNVSTLELGDSALYLCASSFDRGWNSPLHFGNGTRLTVT.

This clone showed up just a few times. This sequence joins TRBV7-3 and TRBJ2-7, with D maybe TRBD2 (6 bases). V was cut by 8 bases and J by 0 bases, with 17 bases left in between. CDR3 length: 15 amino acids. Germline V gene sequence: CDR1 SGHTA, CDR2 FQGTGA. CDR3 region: CASAPIGGASYEQYF. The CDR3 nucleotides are TGTGCCAGCGCCCCGATCGGGGGAGCCTCCTACGAGCAGTACTTC.

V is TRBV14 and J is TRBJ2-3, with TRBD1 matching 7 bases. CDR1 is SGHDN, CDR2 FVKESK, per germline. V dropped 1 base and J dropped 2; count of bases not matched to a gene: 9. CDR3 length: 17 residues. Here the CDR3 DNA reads TGTGCCAGCAGCCAAGGGGCGTATGGACAGGTCACAGATACGCAGTATTTT. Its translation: CASSQGAYGQVTDTQYF. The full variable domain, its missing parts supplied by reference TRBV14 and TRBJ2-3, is EAGVTQFPSHSVIEKGQTVTLRCDPISGHDNLYWYRRVMGKEIKFLLHFVKESKQDESGMPNNRFLAERTGGTYSTLKVQPAELEDSGVYFCASSQGAYGQVTDTQYFGPGTRLTVL.

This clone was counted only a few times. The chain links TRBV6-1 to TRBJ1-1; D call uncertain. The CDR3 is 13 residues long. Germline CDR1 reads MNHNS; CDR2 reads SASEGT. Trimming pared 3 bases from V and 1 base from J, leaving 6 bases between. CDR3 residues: CASSDTENTEAFF. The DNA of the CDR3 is TGTGCCAGCAGTGACACTGAGAACACTGAAGCTTTCTTT.

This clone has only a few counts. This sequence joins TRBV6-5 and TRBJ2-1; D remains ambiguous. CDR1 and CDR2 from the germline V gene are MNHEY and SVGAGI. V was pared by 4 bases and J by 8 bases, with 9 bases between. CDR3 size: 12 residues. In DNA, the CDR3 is TGTGCCAGCAGTTCGTTACTCCATGAGCAGTTCTTC. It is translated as CASSSLLHEQFF.

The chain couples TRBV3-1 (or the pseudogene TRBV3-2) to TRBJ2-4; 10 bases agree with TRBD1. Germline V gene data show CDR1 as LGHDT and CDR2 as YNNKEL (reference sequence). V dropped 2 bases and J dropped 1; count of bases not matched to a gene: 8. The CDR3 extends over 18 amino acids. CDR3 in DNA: TGTGCCAGCAGCCAACCTAAATGGGGACAGGGGGCCAAAAACATTCAGTACTTC. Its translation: CASSQPKWGQGAKNIQYF.